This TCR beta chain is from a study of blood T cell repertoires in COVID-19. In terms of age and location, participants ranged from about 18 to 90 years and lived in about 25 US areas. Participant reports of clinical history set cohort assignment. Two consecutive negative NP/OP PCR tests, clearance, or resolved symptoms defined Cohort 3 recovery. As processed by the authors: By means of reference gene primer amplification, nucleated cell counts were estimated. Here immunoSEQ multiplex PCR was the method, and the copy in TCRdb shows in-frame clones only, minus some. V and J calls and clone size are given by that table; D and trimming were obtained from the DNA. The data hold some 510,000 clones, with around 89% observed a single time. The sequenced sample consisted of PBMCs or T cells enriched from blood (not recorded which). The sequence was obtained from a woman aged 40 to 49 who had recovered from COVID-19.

CDR3 bases: TGTGCCAGCTCACCACCGAAGAAGGAGTCCTACAATGAGCAGTTCTTC. Protein product: CASSPPKKESYNEQFF. The chain couples TRBV18 to TRBJ2-1; D uncertain. V was pared by 0 bases and J by 1 base, with 10 bases between. Germline-derived CDR1 and CDR2 are KGHSH and LQKENI. The CDR3 has 16 residues.